The source of this T cell receptor beta chain is a study of graft-versus-host responses after intestinal transplantation. Background on the study: Recipients had multivisceral, liver-intestinal, or isolated intestinal transplants. Broader study findings: Early post-transplant declines in HvG were associated with peak levels of circulating GvH clones. Individuals who had graft-donor T cell macrochimerism had allografts that showed high graft-versus-host to host-versus-graft clonal ratios.

The assay was immunoSEQ multiplex PCR, and TCRdb's table has in-frame clones only and misses some. The sample shows roughly 70,000 clones, approximately 84% of them seen only once. Notes on this clone: Its antigen remains unidentified.

This material consisted of unstimulated CD4+ T cells sorted from spleen or lymph node cells, taken before transplant. This clonotype was sampled from a human donor who was the organ donor for an intestinal transplant.

The CDR3 is CASSFGQGAFYGYTF. The CDR3 coding sequence is TGTGCCAGCAGCTTTGGACAGGGAGCCTTTTATGGCTACACCTTC. The chain has TRBV11-1 and TRBJ1-2; TRBD1 matches 8 bases. V shed 3 bases and J 5 bases; nucleotides not matched to a gene: 8. CDR3 length equals 15 residues. Per germline, CDR1 SGHAT and CDR2 FQDESV (reference sequence).